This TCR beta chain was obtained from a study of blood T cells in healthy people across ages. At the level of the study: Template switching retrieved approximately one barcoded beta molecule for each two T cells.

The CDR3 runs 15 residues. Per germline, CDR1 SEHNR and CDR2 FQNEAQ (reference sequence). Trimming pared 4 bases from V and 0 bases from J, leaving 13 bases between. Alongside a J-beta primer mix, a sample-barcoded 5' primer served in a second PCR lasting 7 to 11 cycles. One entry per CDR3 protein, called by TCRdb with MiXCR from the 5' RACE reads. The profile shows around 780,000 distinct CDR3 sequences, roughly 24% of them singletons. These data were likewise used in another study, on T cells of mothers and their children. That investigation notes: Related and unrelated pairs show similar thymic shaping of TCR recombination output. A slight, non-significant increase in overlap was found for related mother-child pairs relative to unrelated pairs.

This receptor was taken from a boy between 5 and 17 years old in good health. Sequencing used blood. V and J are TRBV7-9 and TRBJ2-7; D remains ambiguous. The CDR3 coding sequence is TGTGCCAGCAGCTCCCTTGAGCGTAGCTCCTACGAGCAGTACTTC. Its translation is CASSSLERSSYEQYF.